Listed below are T cell receptor beta chains from one sample, sequenced in a study of regulatory T cells in long-lasting Graves disease. Each CDR3 protein is one row after TCRdb ran MiXCR on the multiplex PCR reads. The sample consists of around 250,000 distinct CDR3 sequences, more than 15% of them appearing once. The data also belong to a second study, concerning T cells in Graves' hyperthyroidism and ophthalmopathy.

The sequenced sample was peripheral blood mononuclear cells (PBMCs), obtained at new diagnosis, from a patient treated with antithyroid drugs. All receptors derive from a woman aged 25 to 39 with Graves disease. CDR3s include the opening cysteine and the closing phenylalanine or tryptophan. Each record gives: D gene, J gene, V gene, clone size, CDR3 protein, CDR3 DNA. A D gene is named only where the DNA matches it firmly. Each size is how often the clone was seen (once, few, many) or a class if it is expanded.

>-|TRBJ1-4|TRBV9|many
CASSVGGDLQKLFF
TGTGCCAGCAGCGTAGGTGGGGACCTACAAAAACTGTTTTTT
>-|TRBJ1-2|TRBV2|many
CASTTLPGRNYGYTF
TGTGCCAGCACGACCCTACCGGGACGGAACTATGGCTACACCTTC
>-|TRBJ2-7|TRBV3-1|few
CASSQVGHRSYEQYF
TGTGCCAGCAGCCAAGTGGGACACCGCTCCTACGAGCAGTACTTC
>-|TRBJ1-2|TRBV15|many
CATSRVGGVGSDGYTF
TGTGCCACCAGCAGAGTAGGGGGAGTGGGATCCGATGGCTACACCTTC
>TRBD1|TRBJ1-5|TRBV19|many
CASRNGDRGRSNQPQHF
TGTGCCAGTAGGAACGGTGACAGGGGCCGCTCGAATCAGCCCCAGCATTTT
>TRBD1|TRBJ2-7|TRBV7-8|many
CASSFGQGGNSYEQYF
TGTGCCAGCAGCTTTGGACAGGGGGGAAACTCCTACGAGCAGTACTTC
>-|TRBJ2-3|TRBV12-3/TRBV12-4|many
CASSWAPGTDTQYF
TGTGCCAGCAGTTGGGCCCCAGGCACAGATACGCAGTATTTT
>TRBD2|TRBJ2-3|TRBV3-1|many
CASSQDPLLATSTDTQYF
TGTGCCAGCAGCCAAGACCCCCTACTAGCGACCTCCACAGATACGCAGTATTTT
>-|TRBJ1-1|TRBV9|many
CASSVESDGDTEAFF
TGTGCCAGCAGCGTAGAAAGCGACGGGGACACTGAAGCTTTCTTT
>TRBD1|TRBJ1-2|TRBV28|many
CASSRDSFYGYTF
TGTGCCAGCAGCCGGGACAGTTTCTATGGCTACACCTTC
>-|TRBJ2-1|TRBV5-1|many
CASSSRRTTLYNEQFF
TGCGCCAGCAGCTCAAGACGGACTACCCTTTACAATGAGCAGTTCTTC
>-|TRBJ2-7|TRBV4-2|few
CASSQDSTSSEQYF
TGTGCCAGCAGCCAAGATTCTACTAGTAGTGAGCAGTACTTC
>TRBD2|TRBJ2-5|TRBV3-1|few
CASSQDFRTSGGPGQETQYF
TGTGCCAGCAGCCAAGATTTCAGGACTAGCGGGGGGCCGGGGCAAGAGACCCAGTACTTC